This T cell receptor (beta chain) is from a study of CD8 T cells in Susac syndrome. Sequencing of TCR beta was performed on blood CD8+ T cells and on blood CD4+ T cells. Germline loops: CDR1 LNHNV, CDR2 YYDKDF (reference sequence). Trimming took off 6 bases at V and 9 bases at J, with 24 bases between the two ends. The CDR3 sequence is 16 residues long. RNA amounts of roughly 0.5 to 1 ug underwent reverse transcription with random hexamers. Coverage of TCR beta CDR3 amplification by immunoSEQ multiplex PCR extended to 54 Vbeta and 13 Jbeta. TCRdb called the immunoSEQ multiplex PCR reads again in MiXCR, with one record for every CDR3 protein. The sample lists about 140,000 distinct CDR3 sequences, about 95% seen once, with over 0.1% in the top ten.

The source of this sequence is a human donor with multiple sclerosis. Source material: CD4+ T cells from PBMCs. This chain joins TRBV15 and TRBJ2-1; D is perhaps TRBD2 (5 bases). CDR3 nucleotides: TGTGCCACCAGACTAGGTCTTGGGAACCTTGGTTTTGAGCAGTTCTTC. Translation: CATRLGLGNLGFEQFF.